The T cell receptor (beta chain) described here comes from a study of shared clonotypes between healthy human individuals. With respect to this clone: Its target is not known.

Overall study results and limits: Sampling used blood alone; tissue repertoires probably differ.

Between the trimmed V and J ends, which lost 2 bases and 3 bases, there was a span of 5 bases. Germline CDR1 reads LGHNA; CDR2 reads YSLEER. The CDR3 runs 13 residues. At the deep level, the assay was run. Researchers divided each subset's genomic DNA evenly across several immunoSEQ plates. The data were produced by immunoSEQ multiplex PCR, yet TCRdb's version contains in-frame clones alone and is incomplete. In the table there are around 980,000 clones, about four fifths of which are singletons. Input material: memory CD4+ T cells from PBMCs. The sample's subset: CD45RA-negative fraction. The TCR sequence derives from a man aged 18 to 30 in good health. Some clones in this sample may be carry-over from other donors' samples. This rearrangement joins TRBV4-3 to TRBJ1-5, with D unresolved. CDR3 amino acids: CASSQNLNQPQHF. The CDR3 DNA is TGCGCCAGCAGCCAAAACCTCAATCAGCCCCAGCATTTT.